The present T cell receptor (beta chain) was sequenced within a study of blood T cell repertoires in COVID-19. This CDR3 contains 15 residues. J was trimmed by 2 bases and V by 2 bases; bases with no gene match: 3. Looked up from germline, CDR1 is SEHNR and CDR2 is FQNEAQ (reference sequence). Libraries were prepared by immunoSEQ multiplex PCR; TCRdb keeps only in-frame clonotypes and omits some of them. Among 220,000 or so clones listed, approximately 86% were seen once. This clone has more than one count but fewer than ten. This receptor was taken from a woman aged 45 to 65 with COVID-19, enrolled during active disease. The chain carries TRBV7-9 and TRBJ2-1; 7 nucleotides agree with TRBD1. The sequencing sample was made of peripheral blood. The CDR3 protein is CASSLYQGAYNEQFF. The CDR3 DNA reads as TGTGCCAGCAGCTTATACCAGGGGGCCTACAATGAGCAGTTCTTC.